The 3 T cell receptor beta chains below all came from one sample that was sequenced in a study of Graves' ophthalmopathy and Graves' hyperthyroidism. RNA transcripts provided the template for amplifying TCR beta CDR3 regions. First-round RT-PCR used HTBI primers; second-round multiplex PCR followed. TCRdb itself ran the multiplex PCR reads through MiXCR, one entry per CDR3 protein. The data contain 500,000 to 800,000 distinct CDR3 sequences, 35% to 50% of them singletons. Sequences were obtained from peripheral blood. These receptors were collected from an adult man with Graves' ophthalmopathy.

This clonotype came up a few times. V is TRBV9 and J is TRBJ2-2; perhaps D is TRBD1 or TRBD2 (5 bases each). V lost 1 base and J 1 base, leaving 23 bases between the germline ends. This CDR3 is built from 20 residues. Germline CDR1 and CDR2: SGDLS and YYNGEE. The DNA of the CDR3 is TGTGCCAGCAGCGTATCTCTTCGAAGGGACGGACGATGGAACACCGGGGAGCTGTTTTTT. It codes for CASSVSLRRDGRWNTGELFF.

The J gene is TRBJ2-2, the V gene TRBV7-6, with no clear D. CDR3 length: 12 residues. Trimming removed 2 bases at V and 8 bases at J, with 6 bases between. The germline V gene encodes CDR1 SGHVS and CDR2 FNYEAQ. The CDR3: CASSLPQGELFF. CDR3 DNA sequence: TGTGCCAGCAGCTTACCACAGGGGGAGCTGTTTTTT.

The chain couples TRBV10-3 to TRBJ2-1, with 10 bases identical to TRBD2. The CDR3 is 14 amino acids. From germline, CDR1 is ENHRY and CDR2 SYGVKD. The V gene end was trimmed by 10 bases and the J gene end by 7 bases; junction bases not matched to a gene: 10. The DNA of the CDR3 is TGTGCCAGCATAGCGGGGGGCCGCCGAAATGAGCAGTTCTTC. This translates into CASIAGGRRNEQFF.